The 2 T cell receptor beta chains presented below share a single source sample, sequenced in a study of read filtering for tumor transcriptome and immune sequencing. From around 0.4 ug of RNA, a library with molecular barcoded alpha/delta and beta/gamma adaptors was made. TCRdb used MiXCR to reprocess the reads, holding one entry per CDR3 protein. The sample lists fewer than 30,000 distinct CDR3 sequences, approximately 15% occurring once. Sequencing used a population of CD138-negative cells sorted from bone marrow. Source of these receptors: a donor over 35 with multiple myeloma.

For this clonotype: This may come from a read error, since a much larger clone is one base off. Given the absence of the conserved phenylalanine or tryptophan at the CDR3 end, a read error is likely. V and J are TRBV6-5 and TRBJ1-1; D possibly corresponds to TRBD1 (6 bases). This CDR3 contains 14 residues. Per the germline V gene, CDR1 is MNHEY and CDR2 is SVGAGI. V dropped 0 bases and J dropped 6 bases, with 11 bases sitting between them. CDR3 protein: CASSYSRGGPEAFL. CDR3 nucleotide sequence: TGTGCCAGCAGTTACTCGAGGGGGGGCCCTGAAGCTTTCCTT.

This clonotype was recorded many times. The V gene is TRBV20-1, the J gene TRBJ2-6; D is possibly TRBD2 (5 bases). Per the germline V gene, CDR1 is DFQATT and CDR2 is SNEGSKA (reference sequence). The CDR3 spans 20 residues. The V end was cut by 0 bases, the J end by 0 bases, with 21 bases between. CDR3 amino acids: CSAREGGYGPSSSGANVLTF. DNA of the CDR3: TGCAGTGCTAGAGAAGGAGGATACGGCCCGTCGAGCTCTGGGGCCAACGTCCTGACTTTC.